This T cell receptor beta chain was captured by sequencing in a study of cytomegalovirus exposure and HLA in healthy donors. CDR1 MNHEY and CDR2 SVGAGI come from the germline V gene. With 6 bases removed from V and 10 bases from J, the gap between germline ends came to 10 bases. There are 11 residues in the CDR3. The study ran its PCR with 60 Vbeta and 13 Jbeta primers. TCRdb's table, derived via immunoSEQ multiplex PCR, lists solely in-frame clones and lacks some. The repertoire consists of approximately 80,000 clones, with approximately 69% occurring once and the leading ten covering around 20%. This receptor was taken from a man in his thirties or forties in good health and CMV-seropositive. The chain carries TRBV6-5 and TRBJ2-1; a weak D match, TRBD1 (6 bases). The sample taken for sequencing was PBMCs. The CDR3 nucleotides read TGTGCCAGCAGGACAGGCAGAGAGCAGTTCTTC. The encoded protein is CASRTGREQFF.